Described below is a single TCR beta chain sequence and its context. Its antigen remains unidentified. The source of the sample is a study of cytomegalovirus exposure and HLA in healthy donors. The study's findings and limits: For most TCR beta V segments, an earlier analysis put the productive rate at about 90% or about 30% of the time. Association of a missense DCLRE1C variant with TCR beta V- and J-gene trimming was reported in a later analysis. Researchers reported that three CMV-associated chains were confirmed in vitro as CMV antigen-specific.

The PCR had 60 Vbeta and 13 Jbeta primers. This table comes from immunoSEQ multiplex PCR, and its TCRdb copy is limited to in-frame clones, with some not included. The sample records about 98,000 clones, around four fifths being singletons. Germline CDR1 and CDR2: MGHRA and YSYEKL. J lost 7 bases, V lost 6 bases, and 1 base had no gene match. This CDR3 is built from 12 residues. The chain is built from TRBV4-1 and TRBJ2-1; 9 bases map to TRBD2. This clonotype originated in a female donor in good health and CMV-seropositive. Source material: PBMCs. This chain's CDR3 is CASSTSGNEQFF. For the CDR3, the DNA is TGCGCCAGCAGTACTAGCGGGAATGAGCAGTTCTTC.